This TCR beta chain was observed in a study of T cells in Graves' hyperthyroidism and ophthalmopathy. CDR1 and CDR2 from the germline V gene are DFQATT and SNEGSKA (reference sequence). Trimming took off 7 bases at V and 3 bases at J, with 9 bases between the two ends. The CDR3 is 11 amino acids. In its sample, this clonotype was seen many times. Amplification of TCR beta CDR3 regions was performed using RNA transcripts as template. RT-PCR in the first round (using the HTBI primer set) targeted the TCR CDR3. TCRdb processed the multiplex PCR reads anew with MiXCR; each CDR3 protein has one entry. The sample lists hundreds of thousands of distinct CDR3 sequences, approximately 15% seen once, with roughly 3.3% in the top ten.

The specimen sequenced was blood. The TCR originated in a woman aged 40 to 49 with Graves' ophthalmopathy. This chain links TRBV20-1 with TRBJ1-1, with unresolved D. CDR3 bases: TGCAGTGTAGGGAAAGACACTGAAGCTTTCTTT. This gives the protein CSVGKDTEAFF.